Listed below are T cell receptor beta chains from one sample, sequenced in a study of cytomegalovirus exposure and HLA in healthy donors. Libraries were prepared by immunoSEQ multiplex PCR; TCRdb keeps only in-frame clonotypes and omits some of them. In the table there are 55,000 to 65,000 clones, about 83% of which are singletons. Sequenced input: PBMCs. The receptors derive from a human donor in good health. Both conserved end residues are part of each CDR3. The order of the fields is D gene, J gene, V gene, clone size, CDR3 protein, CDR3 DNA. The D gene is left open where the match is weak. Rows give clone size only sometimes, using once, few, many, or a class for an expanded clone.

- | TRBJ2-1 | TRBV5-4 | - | CASSPGHNNEQFF | TGTGCCAGCAGCCCCGGACACAACAATGAGCAGTTCTTC
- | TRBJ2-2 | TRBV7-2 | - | CASSWEYFTGELFF | TGTGCCAGCAGCTGGGAGTACTTCACCGGGGAGCTGTTTTTT
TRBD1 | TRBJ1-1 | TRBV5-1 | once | CASSGSQGDTEAFF | TGCGCCAGCAGCGGCTCACAGGGGGACACTGAAGCTTTCTTT
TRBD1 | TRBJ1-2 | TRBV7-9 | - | CASSNMDRGDYGYTF | TGTGCCAGCAGCAATATGGACAGGGGAGATTATGGCTACACCTTC
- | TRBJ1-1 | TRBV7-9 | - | CASSFSQGSTEAFF | TGTGCCAGCAGCTTTTCGCAGGGGAGCACTGAAGCTTTCTTT
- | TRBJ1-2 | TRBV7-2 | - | CASSRSTELYGYTF | TGTGCCAGCAGCCGCTCGACTGAGCTCTATGGCTACACCTTC
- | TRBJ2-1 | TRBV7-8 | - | CASSSSRSSYNEQFF | TGTGCCAGCAGCTCTAGCCGAAGCTCCTACAATGAGCAGTTCTTC
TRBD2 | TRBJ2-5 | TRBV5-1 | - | CASSLPGGAGMGTQYF | TGCGCCAGCAGCTTGCCCGGAGGAGCGGGGATGGGGACCCAGTACTTC
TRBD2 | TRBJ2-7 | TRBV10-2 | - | CASRISGDSYEQYF | TGCGCCAGCAGGATCAGCGGGGACTCCTACGAGCAGTACTTC
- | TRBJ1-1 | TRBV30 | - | CAWSGQNTEAFF | TGTGCCTGGAGTGGACAGAACACTGAAGCTTTCTTT
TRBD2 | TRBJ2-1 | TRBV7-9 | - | CASSSVGGSGGEQFF | TGTGCCAGCAGCTCCGTCGGCGGGAGTGGGGGTGAGCAGTTCTTC
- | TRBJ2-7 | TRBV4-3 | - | CASSLSYRGGPDYEQYF | TGCGCCAGCAGCTTAAGCTACAGGGGGGGCCCGGACTACGAGCAGTACTTC
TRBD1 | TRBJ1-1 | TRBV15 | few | CATSRVVNPGQGCAFF | TGTGCCACCAGCAGAGTCGTCAATCCGGGACAGGGGTGCGCTTTCTTT
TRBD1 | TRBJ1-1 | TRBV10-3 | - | CAISNLGQSMNTEAFF | TGTGCCATCAGCAATTTGGGACAGTCCATGAACACTGAAGCTTTCTTT
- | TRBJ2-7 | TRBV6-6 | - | CASSKSNEQYF | TGTGCCAGCAGTAAGTCTAACGAGCAGTACTTC
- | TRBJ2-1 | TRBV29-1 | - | CSVVEQGLGWDEQFF | TGCAGCGTTGTGGAGCAGGGGCTCGGGTGGGATGAGCAGTTCTTC
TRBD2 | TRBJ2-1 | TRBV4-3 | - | CASSSGAGEASSYNEQFF | TGCGCCAGCTCGAGTGGAGCGGGGGAGGCGAGCTCCTACAATGAGCAGTTCTTC
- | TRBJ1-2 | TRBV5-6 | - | CASSLGLAGPGAYGYTF | TGTGCCAGCAGCTTGGGTTTAGCAGGGCCGGGAGCATATGGCTACACCTTC
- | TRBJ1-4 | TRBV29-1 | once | CSARPGATNEKLFF | TGCAGCGCCCGACCGGGGGCAACTAATGAAAAACTGTTTTTT
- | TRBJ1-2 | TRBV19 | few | CASIDSIYGYTF | TGTGCCAGTATTGACAGCATATATGGCTACACCTTC
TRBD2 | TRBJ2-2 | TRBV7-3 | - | CASSLSSGSAGELFF | TGTGCCAGCAGCTTATCCAGCGGGAGTGCCGGGGAGCTGTTTTTT
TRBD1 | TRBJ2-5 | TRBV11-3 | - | CASSLGQGRQETQYF | TGTGCCAGCAGCTTAGGACAGGGTCGCCAAGAGACCCAGTACTTC
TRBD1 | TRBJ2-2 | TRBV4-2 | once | CASSQAVDRVSGELFF | TGTGCCAGCAGCCAAGCCGTGGACAGGGTCTCCGGGGAGCTGTTTTTT
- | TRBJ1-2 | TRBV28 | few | CASSTGYYGYTF | TGTGCCAGTAGCACAGGTTACTATGGCTACACCTTC
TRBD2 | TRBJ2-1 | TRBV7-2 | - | CASSGSVVGGRQFF | TGTGCCAGCAGCGGCAGTGTTGTCGGCGGGAGACAGTTCTTC
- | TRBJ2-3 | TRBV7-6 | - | CASSPEVGSLDTQYF | TGTGCCAGCAGCCCAGAGGTCGGCTCTTTGGATACGCAGTATTTT